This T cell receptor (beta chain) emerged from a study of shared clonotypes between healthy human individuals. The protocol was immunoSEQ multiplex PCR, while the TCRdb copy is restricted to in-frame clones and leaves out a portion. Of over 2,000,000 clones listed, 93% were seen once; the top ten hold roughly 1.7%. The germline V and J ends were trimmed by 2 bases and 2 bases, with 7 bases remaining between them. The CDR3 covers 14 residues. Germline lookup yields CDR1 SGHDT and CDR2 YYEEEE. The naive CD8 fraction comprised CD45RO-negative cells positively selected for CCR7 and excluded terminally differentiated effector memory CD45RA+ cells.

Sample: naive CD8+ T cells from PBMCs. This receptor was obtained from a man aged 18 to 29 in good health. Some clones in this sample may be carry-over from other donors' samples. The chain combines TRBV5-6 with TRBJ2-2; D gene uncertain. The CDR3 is CASSLTPNTGELFF. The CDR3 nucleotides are TGTGCCAGCAGCTTAACCCCCAACACCGGGGAGCTGTTTTTT. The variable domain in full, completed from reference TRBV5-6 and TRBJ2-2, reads DAGVTQSPTHLIKTRGQQVTLRCSPKSGHDTVSWYQQALGQGPQFIFQYYEEEERQRGNFPDRFSGHQFPNYSSELNVNALLLGDSALYLCASSLTPNTGELFFGEGSRLTVL.